Listed below are T cell receptor beta chains from one sample, sequenced in a study of CD8 T cells in Susac syndrome. TCRdb reanalysed the immunoSEQ multiplex PCR reads using MiXCR and keeps one entry per CDR3 protein. The sample consists of some 450,000 distinct CDR3 sequences, around 85% of them appearing once. The sequenced sample consisted of CD8+ T cells from PBMCs. The receptors originated from a human donor with multiple sclerosis. Each CDR3 is given with its conserved first and last residue. The order of the fields is D gene, clone size, J gene, V gene, CDR3 protein, CDR3 DNA. The D gene is left open where the match is weak. Rows give clone size only sometimes, using once, few, many, or a class for an expanded clone.

TRBD1 | - | TRBJ2-4 | TRBV12-5 | CARDRGKIVAKNIQYF | TGTGCTAGGGACAGGGGGAAAATTGTTGCCAAAAACATTCAGTACTTC
- | - | TRBJ2-3 | TRBV5-6 | CASSADGYTDTQYF | TGTGCCAGCAGCGCCGACGGATATACAGATACGCAGTATTTT
- | - | TRBJ2-1 | TRBV27 | CASSLSPSREYHEQFF | TGTGCCAGCAGTTTATCCCCCTCCAGGGAGTACCATGAGCAGTTCTTC
TRBD1 | - | TRBJ2-1 | TRBV27 | CASSPAGTELSSYNEQFF | TGTGCCAGCAGCCCGGCTGGGACAGAACTTAGCTCCTACAATGAGCAGTTCTTC
TRBD1 | - | TRBJ1-5 | TRBV29-1 | CSVAGLEGDRGGQPQHF | TGCAGCGTTGCGGGGTTAGAGGGCGACAGGGGCGGTCAGCCCCAGCATTTT
- | - | TRBJ1-4 | TRBV7-9 | CASSGSPNLNEKLFF | TGTGCCAGCAGCGGTTCGCCTAACCTTAATGAAAAACTGTTTTTT
- | - | TRBJ2-3 | TRBV2 | CASSPWGTDTQYF | TGTGCCAGCAGCCCGTGGGGCACAGATACGCAGTATTTT
- | - | TRBJ2-4 | TRBV5-1 | CASSLGDIWGAKNIQYF | TGCGCCAGCAGCTTGGGTGACATTTGGGGAGCCAAAAACATTCAGTACTTC
TRBD1 | - | TRBJ2-2 | TRBV7-9 | CASTLTGPYPGELFF | TGTGCCAGCACCTTGACAGGGCCCTATCCCGGGGAGCTGTTTTTT
TRBD2 | - | TRBJ2-3 | TRBV29-1 | CSVGGGIDTQYF | TGCAGCGTGGGGGGGGGAATAGATACGCAGTATTTT
- | once | TRBJ1-5 | TRBV6-1 | CASSPLVVSRQPQHF | TGTGCCAGCAGCCCCCTAGTGGTCTCCAGGCAGCCCCAGCATTTT
- | once | TRBJ1-2 | TRBV20-1 | CSARAGTAEGYTF | TGCAGTGCTAGGGCCGGGACGGCCGAAGGCTACACCTTC
- | - | TRBJ1-1 | TRBV30 | CAWSIGEGTEAFF | TGTGCCTGGAGTATTGGTGAGGGCACTGAAGCTTTCTTT
- | many | TRBJ2-1 | TRBV27 | CASSLSSYNEQFF | TGTGCCAGCAGTTTGAGCTCCTACAATGAGCAGTTCTTC
- | - | TRBJ1-4 | TRBV4-1 | CASRGVGQSNEKLFF | TGCGCCAGCAGAGGGGTTGGGCAGTCTAATGAAAAACTGTTTTTT
TRBD1 | - | TRBJ1-3 | TRBV10-3 | CAISEWGQVPAGNTIYF | TGTGCCATCAGTGAGTGGGGACAGGTTCCCGCTGGAAACACCATATATTTT
TRBD2 | - | TRBJ2-5 | TRBV19 | CASSISSGGAGETQYF | TGTGCCAGTAGTATCTCAAGCGGGGGGGCCGGGGAGACCCAGTACTTC